This entry describes one T cell receptor (beta chain). There is no known antigen for this receptor. There are no base qualities to consult, and no much larger clone falls within one base. TCRbeta CDR3 regions were amplified from genomic DNA using the immunoSEQ Assay, a bias-controlled multiplex PCR. The authors processed their data as follows. Nucleated cell counts per sample were estimated from amplification of reference gene primers within the assay. To quantify the absolute abundance of each unique TCRbeta CDR3 rearrangement, sequence reads were collapsed and filtered. Productive Simpson clonality was computed per sample as the square root of Simpson's diversity index over productive rearrangements. Not all clones reach the TCRdb copy of this immuneACCESS table, which keeps in-frame sequences only. Checked studies attribute under half of the gap to unresolved V genes and leave the rest unexplained. For V, J and clone size, that table is used; D and trimming come from the DNA. This sample has 300,000 to 350,000 clones in its table, and roughly nine tenths of those were observed once. The ten largest clones add up to about 3.9% of the sample.

One collaborating source in Seattle enrolled patients while the patients were actively infected and followed the patients over time throughout the course of disease. The collaborating institutions used their own protocols to collect whole blood in K2EDTA tubes. For TCRbeta analysis, collaborators shipped samples as frozen whole blood, isolated PBMCs, or DNA extracted from either of those sample types. The data derive from a study of blood T cell repertoires in COVID-19 (dated by TCRdb to the early 2020s). Study-wide context: Samples covering the acute and convalescent phases of COVID-19 were provided by collaborators in the United States, Italy and Spain. The repertoires were made available in a free public database intended to serve as a resource for research on the immune response to SARS-CoV-2. The dataset comprised deeply sampled blood TCRbeta repertoires from subjects exposed to, actively infected with, or recovered from COVID-19. Samples came from the ongoing ImmuneRACE study (first 160 participants) plus 1,254 subjects from 6 global collaborators. Where HLA class I and class II types were available, the types were taken from metadata supplied by the sample provider, not from assay-based typing. Nearly every sample came with metadata listing a de-identified subject ID, COVID-19 status, age in years and sex. The prospective study material was composed of cDNA or gDNA derived from T cells, B-cell-depleted T cells, or PBMCs.

Trimming costs V 0 bases and J 1 base, and their ends lie 25 bases apart. CDR1 and CDR2 were assigned from the germline V gene as SGHRS and YFSETQ. The CDR3 spans 20 residues, from the cysteine through the phenylalanine. Of the read, only the CDR3 DNA is kept; its 60 bases are in frame from base 1. The investigation overall reported the following: The quantity of clinical and demographic metadata differed by source and by participant and was supplied without curation.

The sequenced sample was peripheral blood. This clonotype was sampled from an older woman with COVID-19, enrolled during active disease. Here the chain combines TRBV5-1 and TRBJ2-5, with no confidently assigned D gene. At the DNA level, the sequence is TGCGCCAGCAGCTTGGCCTATGGGCCGCGCGTAATAGACGCCCAAGAGACCCAGTACTTC. It is translated as CASSLAYGPRVIDAQETQYF.